Following are 27 T cell receptor beta chains from one sample sequenced in a study of blood T cell repertoires in COVID-19 (dated by TCRdb to about 2020). Libraries were constructed by the immunoSEQ multiplex PCR assay. Imported from immuneACCESS, the table was reduced by TCRdb to in-frame sequences with V and J called. These copies leave out some clones; in studies compared against another copy, an unresolved V gene accounts for under half, and the cause of the remainder is not known. This sample holds some 350,000 clones; over 80% were observed only once. The top ten hold over 4.5% of the sample. The sequenced sample consisted of PBMCs or T cells enriched from blood (not recorded which). Receptors originate from a man aged 25 to 40 who had recovered from COVID-19.

The J gene is TRBJ1-5, the V gene TRBV10-3; 8 bases map to TRBD1. The CDR3 extends over 13 amino acids. Germline V CDR1 and CDR2: ENHRY, SYGVKD. Germline trimming cut 6 bases from V and 3 bases from J; bases unmatched to any gene: 1. In DNA form, the CDR3 reads TGTGCCATCAGACAGGGGGACAATCAGCCCCAGCATTTT. Amino acid sequence: CAIRQGDNQPQHF.

The genes are TRBV5-1 and TRBJ1-2; 9 bases are a match to TRBD1. Germline V lookup: CDR1 SGHRS, CDR2 YFSETQ. CDR3 length: 14 amino acids. With V trimmed by 4 bases and J by 4 bases, 5 bases remained unmatched. DNA for the CDR3: TGCGCCAGCAGCGTGGGACAGGGCCCCTATGGCTACACCTTC. Translating gives CASSVGQGPYGYTF.

The V gene is TRBV30, the J gene TRBJ1-3; TRBD1 is a possible D gene (6 bases). Germline-derived CDR1 and CDR2 are GTSNPN and SVGIG (reference sequence). V dropped 5 bases and J dropped 0 bases, with 11 bases sitting between them. There are 14 residues in the CDR3. CDR3 residues: CAWGGASSGNTIYF. In nucleotides, the CDR3 is TGTGCCTGGGGGGGCGCCTCCTCTGGAAACACCATATATTTT.

V and J are TRBV28 and TRBJ1-3; D might be TRBD1 (6 bases). Germline CDR1 reads MDHEN; CDR2 reads SYDVKM. The V end was cut by 7 bases, the J end by 0 bases, with 13 bases between. This CDR3 region has 15 residues. In nucleotides, the CDR3 is TGTGCCAGCACCACCGGGACAAGCTCTGGAAACACCATATATTTT. Translating it yields CASTTGTSSGNTIYF.

The chain recombines TRBV24-1 with TRBJ2-3; D unresolved. Trimming removed 4 bases at V and 10 bases at J, with 11 bases between. Per the germline V gene, CDR1 is KGHDR and CDR2 is SFDVKD. This CDR3 has 12 residues. CDR3 sequence: CATSDRVKSQYF. In nucleotides, the CDR3 is TGTGCCACCAGTGACCGGGTGAAATCGCAGTATTTT.

As regards this clone: Other DNA sequences in the sample encode the same CDR3. The chain is built from TRBV27 and TRBJ1-6; perhaps TRBD1 as D (5 bases). CDR3 length equals 14 residues. Trimming cost V 2 bases and J 7 bases, with 9 bases left between them. The germline gives CDR1 MNHEY, CDR2 SMNVEV (reference sequence). CDR3 sequence (DNA): TGTGCCAGCAGTTTAGGGGGGGGGAATTCACCCCTCCACTTT. Residues: CASSLGGGNSPLHF.

The rearrangement uses TRBV6-5 and TRBJ2-5, with unresolved D. This CDR3 contains 14 residues. Germline CDR1 reads MNHEY; CDR2 reads SVGAGI. V was clipped by 0 bases and J by 5 bases, with 10 bases between them. The DNA for the CDR3 is TGTGCCAGCAGTTACTCTCAACTCGCGGAGACCCAGTACTTC. It translates to CASSYSQLAETQYF.

The chain uses TRBV3-1 (or the pseudogene TRBV3-2) and TRBJ1-6, with 7 bases fitting TRBD1. The germline CDR1 and CDR2 sequences are LGHDT and YNNKEL (reference sequence). V trimming: 6 bases; J trimming: 7 bases; junction bases outside the gene matches: 6. The CDR3 extends over 14 amino acids. CDR3 sequence (DNA): TGTGCCAGCAGACCCGGGACAGACAATTCACCCCTCCACTTT. As protein: CASRPGTDNSPLHF.

This clone was counted a single time. The chain links TRBV4-2 to TRBJ2-5, with D uncertain. CDR3 length: 13 residues. Trimming cost V 1 base and J 5 bases, with 8 bases left between them. Per the germline V gene, CDR1 is LGHNA and CDR2 is YNFKEQ. The CDR3 nucleotides are TGTGCCAGCAGCCAAGCTAGTGGGGAGACCCAGTACTTC. Translated: CASSQASGETQYF.

This rearrangement joins TRBV3-1 (or the pseudogene TRBV3-2) to TRBJ2-3; 8 bases match TRBD2. After removal of 3 bases from V and 4 bases from J, the junction contained 6 bases not matched to a gene. Germline assignment: CDR1 LGHDT and CDR2 YNNKEL (reference sequence). CDR3 length: 15 residues. The CDR3 loop reads CASSQKSGGADTQYF. The CDR3 coding sequence is TGTGCCAGCAGCCAGAAGAGCGGGGGAGCAGATACGCAGTATTTT.

The chain carries TRBV18 and TRBJ1-1; 7 nucleotides line up with TRBD1. V lost 1 base and J lost 1; bases outside the gene matches: 0. Germline V gives CDR1 KGHSH, CDR2 LQKENI. The CDR3 runs to 14 residues. CDR3 DNA sequence: TGTGCCAGCTCACCACGGACAGGGAACACTGAAGCTTTCTTT. This codes for CASSPRTGNTEAFF.

The J gene is TRBJ2-3, the V gene TRBV2, with 15 bases lining up with TRBD2. CDR3 length: 17 residues. Germline lookup yields CDR1 SNHLY and CDR2 FYNNEI. V was clipped by 7 bases and J by 8 bases; unmatched bases: 13. The CDR3 DNA follows: TGTGCCAGCAATGGACTAGCGGGGGGGCCGGTGATCGGTACGCAGTATTTT. Amino acids: CASNGLAGGPVIGTQYF. The complete variable domain, with remaining parts taken from reference TRBV2 and TRBJ2-3, reads EPEVTQTPSHQVTQMGQEVILRCVPISNHLYFYWYRQILGQKVEFLVSFYNNEISEKSEIFDDQFSVERPDGSNFTLKIRSTKLEDSAMYFCASNGLAGGPVIGTQYFGPGTRLTVL.

The J gene is TRBJ2-7, the V gene TRBV15; 9 nucleotides line up with TRBD1. The ends lost 1 base at V and 4 bases at J; junction bases unmatched: 8. Germline V gene sequence: CDR1 LNHNV, CDR2 YYDKDF (reference sequence). CDR3 size: 16 residues. CDR3 in DNA: TGTGCCACCAGCAGAGGCCTACAGGGGGCCGTGTACGAGCAGTACTTC. This codes for CATSRGLQGAVYEQYF.

The chain couples TRBV9 to TRBJ1-4; 8 nucleotides match TRBD1. With 2 bases clipped from V and 4 bases from J, the junction kept 10 bases outside the gene matches. CDR3 length: 17 residues. The germline V gene encodes CDR1 SGDLS and CDR2 YYNGEE. The DNA of the CDR3 is TGTGCCAGCAGCGTTGGGGCAGGGGGCGCGGTTAATGAAAAACTGTTTTTT. Its translation is CASSVGAGGAVNEKLFF.

The V call is TRBV23-1, the J call TRBJ2-3; 10 bases fit TRBD1. TRBV23-1 is filed as an ORF, its function uncertain. This CDR3 has 16 amino acids. The V gene end was trimmed by 1 base and the J gene end by 1 base; junction bases not matched to a gene: 2. In DNA form, the CDR3 reads TGCGCCAGCAGTCAATTAGGGACAGGGGGCACAGATACGCAGTATTTT. It specifies CASSQLGTGGTDTQYF.

The chain joins TRBV11-1 to TRBJ1-2; D is possibly TRBD1 (6 bases). Germline loops: CDR1 SGHAT, CDR2 FQDESV (reference sequence). Trimming removed 2 bases from V and 8 bases from J, with 9 bases in between. The CDR3 is 12 amino acids. CDR3: CASSLSGDGYTF. CDR3 DNA sequence: TGTGCCAGCAGCTTATCAGGGGACGGCTACACCTTC.

The chain links TRBV19 to TRBJ1-5, with 9 bases fitting TRBD1. There are 13 residues in the CDR3. Germline CDR1 LNHDA, CDR2 SQIVND (reference sequence). V shed 3 bases, J shed 12 bases, and the junction held 6 bases outside the gene matches. CDR3 region: CASSIAGTGHQHF. In DNA, the CDR3 is TGTGCCAGTAGTATCGCGGGGACAGGGCACCAGCATTTT. The full variable domain, completed using reference TRBV19 and TRBJ1-5, is DGGITQSPKYLFRKEGQNVTLSCEQNLNHDAMYWYRQDPGQGLRLIYYSQIVNDFQKGDIAEGYSVSREKKESFPLTVTSAQKNPTAFYLCASSIAGTGHQHFGDGTRLSIL.

The chain links TRBV11-2 to TRBJ2-1; D perhaps matches TRBD1 (6 bases). V gave up 4 bases and J gave up 1 base, with 11 bases separating them. Germline V gene lookup returns CDR1 SGHAT and CDR2 FQNNGV. This CDR3 is built from 15 residues. The chain's CDR3 is CASSSTGSSYNEQFF. The CDR3, as DNA: TGTGCCAGCAGCTCGACAGGAAGTTCCTACAATGAGCAGTTCTTC.

The chain couples TRBV12-3 or TRBV12-4 to TRBJ1-1; D is ambiguous. CDR3 length: 13 residues. Deletions cut 5 bases from V and 5 bases from J, with 12 bases between. The CDR3 reads CASSTPGGTEAFF. The CDR3 region has the DNA TGTGCCAGCAGTACCCCAGGAGGAACTGAAGCTTTCTTT.

This rearrangement joins TRBV18 to TRBJ1-1; maybe TRBD1 (6 bases). Germline-derived CDR1 and CDR2 are KGHSH and LQKENI. There are 16 residues in the CDR3. V was clipped by 0 bases and J by 10 bases, with 21 bases between them. The CDR3 sequence: CASSPPGQVRVKGAFF. The CDR3 coding sequence is TGTGCCAGCTCACCACCGGGACAAGTGCGGGTTAAGGGAGCTTTCTTT.

V is TRBV7-9 and J is TRBJ1-2; 8 positions match TRBD1. V lost 1 base, J lost 8 bases, and 0 bases stayed unmatched. There are 12 residues in the CDR3. Germline CDR1 SEHNR, CDR2 FQNEAQ (reference sequence). The CDR3 bases are TGTGCCAGCAGCTTAGGGGACAGGGGCTACACCTTC. Protein product: CASSLGDRGYTF.

This chain joins TRBV28 and TRBJ2-7; 8 positions match TRBD1. This CDR3 has 14 residues. Germline assignment: CDR1 MDHEN and CDR2 SYDVKM. V lost 6 bases to trimming and J lost 9 bases; unmatched junction nucleotides: 13. The CDR3 DNA reads as TGTGCCAGCAGAACTACAGGGGGGATCTTGGTGCAGTACTTC. It codes for CASRTTGGILVQYF.

The V and J genes are TRBV10-2 and TRBJ1-1; D remains ambiguous. The CDR3 is 15 amino acids. Per the germline V gene, CDR1 is WSHSY and CDR2 is SAAADI. Trimming took 0 bases from V and 1 from J, leaving 9 bases between them. The CDR3 nucleotides are TGCGCCAGCAGTGAGTCAGGCAGAGGGAACACTGAAGCTTTCTTT. Protein: CASSESGRGNTEAFF.

The CDR3 is CASSIDMTGDQPQHF. CDR3 bases: TGTGCCAGTAGTATAGATATGACAGGGGATCAGCCCCAGCATTTT. The chain recombines TRBV19 with TRBJ1-5, with 8 bases lining up with TRBD1. This CDR3 spans 15 amino acids. V shed 0 bases, J shed 5 bases, and the junction held 3 bases outside the gene matches. Per germline, CDR1 LNHDA and CDR2 SQIVND (reference sequence).

This clone was recorded only once. The CDR3 nucleotides read TGTGCCAGCAGCCAAGGACTAGCGGTTAACACCGGGGAGCTGTTTTTT. It codes for CASSQGLAVNTGELFF. The chain employs TRBV3-1 (or the pseudogene TRBV3-2) and TRBJ2-2; 9 bases are a match to TRBD2. The CDR3 sequence is 16 residues long. V dropped 1 base and J dropped 2; count of bases not matched to a gene: 2. Germline-derived CDR1 and CDR2 are LGHDT and YNNKEL (reference sequence).

The chain employs TRBV13 and TRBJ2-7; 7 bases are a match to TRBD1. The CDR3 sequence is 16 residues long. Trimming took 1 base from V and 0 from J; bases not matched to a gene: 6. CDR1 and CDR2 (germline): PRHDT, FYEKMQ (reference sequence). The CDR3 DNA follows: TGTGCCAGCAGCTTAGCGTTTGGACAGGACTCCTACGAGCAGTACTTC. Its protein is CASSLAFGQDSYEQYF.

V gene TRBV6-1 combines with J gene TRBJ1-2; D unclear. V was pared by 3 bases and J by 5 bases, with 10 bases between. The CDR3 loop spans 13 amino acids. Germline CDR1 MNHNS, CDR2 SASEGT. CDR3 sequence reads: CASSERAWYGYTF. CDR3 DNA sequence: TGTGCCAGCAGTGAGAGGGCTTGGTATGGCTACACCTTC.